This T cell receptor (beta chain) was identified during a study of T cell responses to AZD1222 COVID-19 vaccine. General study findings and limits: Donor demographics were predominantly white British with a female majority; clonal diversity may be underestimated. Baseline serology detected seropositivity in only a handful of AZD1222 recipients.

This CDR3 has 16 amino acids. Germline loops: CDR1 MDHEN, CDR2 SYDVKM. Trimming removed 4 bases from V and 4 bases from J; junction bases left unmatched: 8. Notes on this clone: The antigen is undetermined.

The table came from immunoSEQ multiplex PCR; TCRdb's copy has only in-frame clones and leaves some out. This sample has 160,000 or so clones, with under 95% found just once. Second doses at about 4 or about 12 weeks were pooled. The sequences come from peripheral blood, collected 28 days after the second AZD1222 dose. The receptor was isolated from an adult who received the AZD1222 COVID-19 vaccine. The chain has TRBV28 and TRBJ2-1, with 9 bases fitting TRBD1. This CDR3 reads CASSSPGQGRYNEQFF. The CDR3 DNA is TGTGCCAGCAGTTCACCGGGACAGGGCCGATACAATGAGCAGTTCTTC.